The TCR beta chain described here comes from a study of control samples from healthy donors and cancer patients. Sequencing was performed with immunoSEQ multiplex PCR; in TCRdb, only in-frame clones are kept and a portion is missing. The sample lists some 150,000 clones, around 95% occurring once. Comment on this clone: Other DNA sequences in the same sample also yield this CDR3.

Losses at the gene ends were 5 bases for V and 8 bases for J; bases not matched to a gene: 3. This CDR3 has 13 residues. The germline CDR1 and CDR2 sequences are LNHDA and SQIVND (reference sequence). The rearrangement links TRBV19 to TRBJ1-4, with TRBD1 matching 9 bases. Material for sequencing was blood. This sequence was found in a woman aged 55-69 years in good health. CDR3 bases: TGTGCCAGTAGTCGAGACAGGGGGGAAAAACTGTTTTTT. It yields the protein CASSRDRGEKLFF.